What follows describes a single T cell receptor beta chain. Antigen specificity is unknown. This entry belongs to a study of cytotoxic CD8 clonotypes in ibrutinib-treated CLL. This CDR3 has 13 residues. V shed 6 bases and J 5 bases; nucleotides not matched to a gene: 6. The germline CDR1 and CDR2 sequences are SQVTM and ANQGSEA. Deep sequencing aimed at 1 in 200,000 to 1 in 1 million T cells' resolution. Data came from immunoSEQ multiplex PCR; TCRdb stores just in-frame clones and leaves some out. This table has 9,000 or so clones, 61% appearing once. Points from the study as a whole: Age-matched healthy donor levels were exceeded by baseline clonality, which tracked circulating CD8+ T-cell counts. Shared public clonotypes were rare, and on treatment they either got smaller or stayed the same.

Cryopreserved PBMCs provided about 2 micrograms of genomic DNA for the TCR beta libraries. The clonotype comes from a human donor with chronic lymphocytic leukemia. The J gene is TRBJ1-4, the V gene TRBV29-1; 7 bases line up with TRBD1. The specimen was PBMCs, collected before ibrutinib treatment. The CDR3 DNA sequence: TGCAGCGTCAGGGGGGCAGGGAATGAAAAACTGTTTTTT. Protein product: CSVRGAGNEKLFF.